This T cell receptor beta chain was retrieved from a study of beta chain features in type 1 diabetes. Findings of the study overall: Moderate but significant shortening of TCRB CDR3s was recorded in all four CD4+ subsets from Type 1 diabetes patients.

The CDR3 spans 16 residues. Trimming took 5 bases from V and 1 from J, leaving 15 bases between them. Germline CDR1 is SGHTA and CDR2 is FQGNSA. This clone was counted between two and nine times. The antigen remains undetermined. Of the isolated RNA, all was reverse transcribed, and so the sequenced material was expressed TCRB transcripts. Clones were sequenced by immunoSEQ multiplex PCR, and TCRdb holds only the in-frame ones, with some missing. This sample has more than 300,000 clones; roughly 9.8% occur once, and the top ten carry over 0.45%. Sequencing used central memory CD4+ T cells from blood. This TCR derives from a man under 40 with type 1 diabetes. The chain is built from TRBV7-2 and TRBJ2-1; possible D gene TRBD1, 5 bases. In nucleotides, the CDR3 is TGTGCCAGCAGCCCAAGGGGTGGTAGTTCCTACAATGAGCAGTTCTTC. It encodes CASSPRGGSSYNEQFF.